This TCR beta chain derives from a study of CXCR3-negative and CXCR3-positive naive CD8 T cells. Study as a whole: Per library, roughly 1.6 +/- 0.3 million reads; 130 million to 150 million TRB reads overall. General observations from the study: TRB CDR3 properties indicated TCR strength, while surface CD5 was similar across naive subsets.

With respect to this clonotype: Antigen: not known.

UMI labels and 5' RACE were used to prepare the TRB cDNA libraries. TCRdb reprocessed the 5' RACE reads; each CDR3 protein has one entry and no DNA is given. The repertoire table contains approximately 40,000 distinct CDR3 sequences. Input material: memory CD8+ T cells from blood. The source is a human donor in good health. Some clones in this sample may be carry-over from other donors' samples.

Here the CDR3 reads CASSDSTAGGTDTQYF. The gene calls are TRBV6-4 and TRBJ2-3; the TCRdb D gene call, TRBD2, has no DNA to confirm it. Germline CDR1 reads MRHNA; CDR2 reads SNTAGT. The CDR3 has 16 amino acids.